This paragraph reports one TCR beta chain. Its target is unknown. The data stem from a study of shared clonotypes between healthy human individuals. Study-level background: Each donor's CD4 naive and CD4 memory cells filled three plates apiece, CD8 naive two, and CD8 memory one. Study findings and constraints: Among non-shared clonotypes, generation probabilities were lower than among those shared by all four donors.

Naive CD45RA+ and memory CD45RA-negative subsets were split from CD4+ cells. The CDR3 consists of 16 residues. Per germline, CDR1 PRHDT and CDR2 FYEKMQ (reference sequence). Trimming pared 8 bases from V and 3 bases from J, leaving 19 bases between. How the authors handled the data: Owing to the provision of junction-only sequences devoid of quality scores by immunoSEQ, filtering differed. Data came from immunoSEQ multiplex PCR; TCRdb stores just in-frame clones and leaves some out. The V and J calls and clone size are taken from that table; D and trimming were inferred from the DNA. This sample carries 2 million to 2.5 million clones, approximately 93% of them seen once, and the ten largest clones take approximately 0.35%.

The source material was naive CD4+ T cells from PBMCs. Subset noted: CD45RA+ positively selected. This receptor was identified in a man aged 18 to 30 in good health. Some clones in this sample may be carry-over from other donors' samples. The J gene is TRBJ2-2, the V gene TRBV13, with D possibly TRBD1 on 6 matching bases. In DNA form, the CDR3 reads TGTGCCAGCGGCCAAAAACGCAGGGGCTACACCGGGGAGCTGTTTTTT. Translated, it gives CASGQKRRGYTGELFF.